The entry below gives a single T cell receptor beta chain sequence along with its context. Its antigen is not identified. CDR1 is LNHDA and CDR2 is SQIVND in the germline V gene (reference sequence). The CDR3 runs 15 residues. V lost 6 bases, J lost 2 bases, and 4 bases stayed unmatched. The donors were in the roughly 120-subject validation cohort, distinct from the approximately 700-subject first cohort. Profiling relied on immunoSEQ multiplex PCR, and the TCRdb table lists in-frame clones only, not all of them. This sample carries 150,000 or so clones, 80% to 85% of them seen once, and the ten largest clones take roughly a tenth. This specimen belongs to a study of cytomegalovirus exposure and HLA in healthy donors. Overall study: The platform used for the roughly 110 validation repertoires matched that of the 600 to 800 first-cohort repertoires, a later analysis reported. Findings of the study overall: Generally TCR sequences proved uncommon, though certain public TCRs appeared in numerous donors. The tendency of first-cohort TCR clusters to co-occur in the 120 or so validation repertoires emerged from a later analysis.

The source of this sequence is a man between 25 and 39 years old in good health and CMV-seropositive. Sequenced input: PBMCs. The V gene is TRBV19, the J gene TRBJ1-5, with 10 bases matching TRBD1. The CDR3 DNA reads TGTGCCAGTAGCCATGGACAGGGGGGCAATCAGCCCCAGCATTTT. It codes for CASSHGQGGNQPQHF.